This T cell receptor (beta chain) was sequenced during a study of glioma-infiltrating T cells after dendritic cell vaccination. Notes on the study in general: Few patients contributed both blood and tumor specimens. Higher TCR clonality did not directly relate to longer survival. Longer survival after dendritic cell vaccination followed higher pretreatment TIL content.

As for this clone: Its target is unknown.

Sample time point: after dendritic cell vaccination, including at tumor progression/relapse. Before vaccination, two weeks after the third vaccination, and at progression, PBMC were collected. This CDR3 is built from 16 residues. Per the germline V gene, CDR1 is SQVTM and CDR2 is ANQGSEA. V dropped 5 bases and J dropped 1; count of bases not matched to a gene: 12. The method was immunoSEQ multiplex PCR; TCRdb's version includes in-frame clones alone and lacks a portion of them. Of around 60,000 clones detected, around nine tenths appear once; the ten largest clones hold roughly 11%. This clonotype originated in a human donor with glioblastoma. The sample was blood, taken after dendritic cell vaccination. V and J are TRBV29-1 and TRBJ2-7; 9 positions match TRBD2. In nucleotides, the CDR3 is TGCAGCGTTAACGGATTAGAGACTAGCGGTTCCTACGAGCAGTACTTC. It is translated as CSVNGLETSGSYEQYF.